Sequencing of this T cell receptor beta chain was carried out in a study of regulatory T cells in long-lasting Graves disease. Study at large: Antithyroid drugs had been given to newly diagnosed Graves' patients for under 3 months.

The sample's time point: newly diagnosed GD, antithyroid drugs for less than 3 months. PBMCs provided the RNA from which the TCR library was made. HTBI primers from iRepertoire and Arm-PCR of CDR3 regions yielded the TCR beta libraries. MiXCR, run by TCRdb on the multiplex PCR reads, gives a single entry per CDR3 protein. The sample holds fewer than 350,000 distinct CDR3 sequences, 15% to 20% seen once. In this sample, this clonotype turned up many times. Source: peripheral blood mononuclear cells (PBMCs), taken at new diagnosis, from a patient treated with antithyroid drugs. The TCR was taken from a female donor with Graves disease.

CDR3: CASSEAWGREAFF. Written as DNA, the CDR3 is TGTGCCAGCAGTGAAGCATGGGGGCGCGAGGCTTTCTTT. This chain joins TRBV6-1 and TRBJ1-1; a possible D gene is TRBD1 (6 bases). Trimming removed 0 bases at V and 11 bases at J, with 13 bases between. The CDR3 loop spans 13 amino acids. Germline V lookup: CDR1 MNHNS, CDR2 SASEGT.